The subject of this entry is one TCR beta chain. Its target is not known. There was at least one pre-ART PBMC sample for each donor, plus at least two post-ART PBMC samples. The junction had 10 bases not matched to a gene; V was cut back by 1 base and J by 1 base. The CDR3 has 17 residues. Germline lookup yields CDR1 SGHDN and CDR2 FVKESK. The data originate from a study of long-term antiretroviral therapy in people with HIV. Samples were assayed with immunoSEQ v3.0 at survey level. The data were produced by immunoSEQ multiplex PCR, yet TCRdb's version contains in-frame clones alone and is incomplete. The sample contains 25,000 to 30,000 clones, more than 80% of which appear only once. Findings of the study overall: HIV repertoires showed narrower CDR3 length ranges than controls.

The genes are TRBV14 and TRBJ2-7; TRBD1 agrees at 7 bases. The material sequenced was unsorted PBMCs, taken 3 years after starting antiretroviral therapy. This receptor was identified in a man between 35 and 55 years old with HIV. CDR3: CASSQVETGFQSYEQYF. The CDR3 nucleotides read TGTGCCAGCAGCCAAGTAGAGACAGGGTTTCAATCCTACGAGCAGTACTTC. Full variable domain (outside the CDR3, taken from reference TRBV14 and TRBJ2-7): EAGVTQFPSHSVIEKGQTVTLRCDPISGHDNLYWYRRVMGKEIKFLLHFVKESKQDESGMPNNRFLAERTGGTYSTLKVQPAELEDSGVYFCASSQVETGFQSYEQYFGPGTRLTVT.